Below, 27 T cell receptor beta chains from the same sample are listed, as sequenced in a study of blood T cell repertoires in COVID-19. Data came from immunoSEQ multiplex PCR; TCRdb stores just in-frame clones and leaves some out. This table has 95,000 or so clones, approximately 89% appearing once. The sequenced sample was peripheral blood. All receptors derive from a human donor in a cohort sampled during active COVID-19.

The gene calls are TRBV9 and TRBJ1-2, with 7 bases lining up with TRBD1. CDR3 size: 15 residues. V lost 4 bases, J lost 3 bases, and 9 bases stayed unmatched. Germline lookup yields CDR1 SGDLS and CDR2 YYNGEE. The CDR3 here is CASSPTDRVYYGYTF. CDR3 bases: TGTGCCAGCAGCCCTACCGACAGGGTCTACTATGGCTACACCTTC.

V is TRBV19 and J is TRBJ1-5; D gene ambiguous. Trimming left V 3 bases short and J 6 bases short, with 9 bases between. CDR1 is LNHDA and CDR2 is SQIVND in the germline V gene (reference sequence). This CDR3 contains 13 residues. DNA of the CDR3: TGTGCCAGTAGTATTGCCCCGAGTCAGCCCCAGCATTTT. Translating gives CASSIAPSQPQHF.

This chain connects TRBV9 to TRBJ1-5, with 9 bases fitting TRBD1. CDR3 length equals 15 residues. CDR1 SGDLS and CDR2 YYNGEE come from the germline V gene. V gave up 3 bases and J gave up 4 bases; unmatched junction bases: 5. CDR3 loop: CASSADGQGNQPQHF. Here the CDR3 DNA reads TGTGCCAGCAGCGCGGATGGACAGGGGAATCAGCCCCAGCATTTT.

The chain joins TRBV30 to TRBJ2-1, with TRBD2 matching over 12 bases. Germline V gene lookup returns CDR1 GTSNPN and CDR2 SVGIG (reference sequence). This CDR3 comprises 17 residues. J gave up 3 bases and V 0 bases, and 6 bases lay outside the gene matches. The CDR3 loop reads CAWSVLASGGGYNEQFF. DNA for the CDR3: TGTGCCTGGAGTGTACTGGCTAGCGGGGGGGGCTACAATGAGCAGTTCTTC. The variable domain in full, with the rest retrieved from reference TRBV30 and TRBJ2-1, is SQTIHQWPATLVQPVGSPLSLECTVEGTSNPNLYWYRQAAGRGLQLLFYSVGIGQISSEVPQNLSASRPQDRQFILSSKKLLLSDSGFYLCAWSVLASGGGYNEQFFGPGTRLTVL.

The V and J genes are TRBV4-3 and TRBJ2-7; TRBD2 matches at 7 bases. V lost 0 bases and J lost 4; bases outside the gene matches: 9. This CDR3 comprises 16 residues. Germline CDR1 and CDR2: LGHNA and YSLEER. This CDR3 is CASSQDRLAVPYEQYF. DNA of the CDR3: TGCGCCAGCAGCCAAGATAGGCTAGCGGTGCCGTACGAGCAGTACTTC.

The chain joins TRBV6-6 to TRBJ2-3, with 7 bases aligning to TRBD1. The CDR3 is made up of 16 amino acids. In germline, CDR1 is MNHNY, CDR2 SVGAGI (reference sequence). The V segment lost 2 bases and the J segment 2 bases; nucleotides outside the gene matches: 7. This CDR3 is CASSYRQGPTTDTQYF. DNA for the CDR3: TGTGCCAGCAGTTACCGACAGGGACCTACCACAGATACGCAGTATTTT.

This sequence joins TRBV15 and TRBJ1-2, with TRBD1 as a possible D gene (5 bases). V dropped 8 bases and J dropped 1 base, with 17 bases sitting between them. The CDR3 extends over 15 amino acids. CDR1 is LNHNV and CDR2 is YYDKDF in the germline V gene (reference sequence). The CDR3 spells CATASRAGRNYGYTF. Written as DNA, the CDR3 is TGTGCCACCGCATCCCGGGCAGGGCGTAACTATGGCTACACCTTC.

The J gene is TRBJ2-2, the V gene TRBV20-1; D uncertain. The CDR3 consists of 13 residues. With 3 bases removed from V and 1 base from J, the gap between germline ends came to 6 bases. CDR1 and CDR2 (germline): DFQATT, SNEGSKA (reference sequence). The chain's CDR3 is CSASRGNTGELFF. The DNA of the CDR3 is TGCAGTGCTAGTAGAGGGAACACCGGGGAGCTGTTTTTT.

The V call is TRBV7-2, the J call TRBJ2-1; 15 positions agree with TRBD2. The CDR3 has 18 amino acids. J gave up 5 bases and V 1 base, and 6 bases lay outside the gene matches. CDR1 is SGHTA, CDR2 FQGNSA, per germline. The CDR3 spells CASSLVGTSGGTHNEQFF. As DNA, the CDR3 is TGTGCCAGCAGCTTAGTTGGGACTAGCGGGGGGACGCACAATGAGCAGTTCTTC. The entire variable domain, with the rest obtained from reference TRBV7-2 and TRBJ2-1, is as follows: GAGVSQSPSNKVTEKGKDVELRCDPISGHTALYWYRQSLGQGLEFLIYFQGNSAPDKSGLPSDRFSAERTGGSVSTLTIQRTQQEDSAVYLCASSLVGTSGGTHNEQFFGPGTRLTVL.

V is TRBV30 and J is TRBJ1-1; 7 bases map to TRBD1. V lost 3 bases and J lost 4; bases outside the gene matches: 11. The germline V gene has CDR1 GTSNPN and CDR2 SVGIG (reference sequence). The CDR3 loop spans 15 amino acids. CDR3: CAWRGTGTVITEAFF. In DNA, the CDR3 is TGTGCCTGGAGGGGAACCGGGACAGTTATCACTGAAGCTTTCTTT.

This clone came up once. The rearrangement uses TRBV29-1 and TRBJ2-7; maybe TRBD1 (7 bases). The CDR3 is 16 residues long. Trimming left V 6 bases short and J 4 bases short, with 25 bases between. CDR1 and CDR2 (germline): SQVTM, ANQGSEA. The CDR3 region is CSVRGYWGAKSYEQYF. The CDR3 coding sequence is TGCAGCGTCAGGGGGTATTGGGGGGCGAAAAGTTACGAGCAGTACTTC.

The chain joins TRBV4-3 to TRBJ1-3; D is possibly TRBD1 (5 bases). Germline lookup yields CDR1 LGHNA and CDR2 YSLEER. This CDR3 contains 14 residues. Deletions cut 5 bases from V and 4 bases from J, with 12 bases between. In DNA, the CDR3 is TGCGCCAGCAGCAAGGAGGGGATCGGAAACACCATATATTTT. Its protein product is CASSKEGIGNTIYF.

Of note for this clone: Other nucleotide sequences from this sample produce the same CDR3. The J gene is TRBJ2-7, the V gene TRBV5-1, with D possibly matching TRBD2 (5 bases). CDR1 SGHRS and CDR2 YFSETQ come from the germline V gene. The length of the CDR3 is 14 residues. V dropped 0 bases and J dropped 3 bases, with 10 bases sitting between them. The CDR3 region is CASSLGPGNYEQYF. CDR3 bases: TGCGCCAGCAGCTTGGGACCCGGGAACTACGAGCAGTACTTC.

The genes are TRBV6-5 and TRBJ1-2; 8 positions match TRBD1. This CDR3 has 14 residues. Germline trimming cut 7 bases from V and 3 bases from J; bases unmatched to any gene: 7. The germline V gene has CDR1 MNHEY and CDR2 SVGAGI. CDR3 in DNA: TGTGCCAGCACCCCTGGACAGGGAGACTATGGCTACACCTTC. Translated, it gives CASTPGQGDYGYTF.

The rearrangement links TRBV7-9 to TRBJ1-5; TRBD1 matches 9 bases. V shed 1 base, J shed 2 bases, and the junction held 9 bases outside the gene matches. The CDR3 extends over 18 amino acids. In germline, CDR1 is SEHNR, CDR2 FQNEAQ (reference sequence). The CDR3 spells CASSLGDRVGIGNQPQHF. DNA for the CDR3: TGTGCCAGCAGCTTAGGGGACAGGGTGGGTATCGGCAATCAGCCCCAGCATTTT.

The chain recombines TRBV2 with TRBJ1-2; 11 nucleotides match TRBD1. V lost 7 bases and J lost 10; bases outside the gene matches: 17. Germline-derived CDR1 and CDR2 are SNHLY and FYNNEI. The CDR3 covers 16 residues. The CDR3 coding sequence is TGTGCCAGCAAGAGTAGGACAGGGGGCGCAGCTCTCGTCTACACCTTC. Translation gives CASKSRTGGAALVYTF.

The rearrangement links TRBV12-3 or TRBV12-4 to TRBJ2-1; D ambiguous. The CDR3 loop spans 13 amino acids. V was trimmed by 1 base and J by 9 bases, leaving 10 bases between them. The CDR3 DNA is TGTGCCAGCAGTTTAGGAGTTGTTGGTGAGCAGTTCTTC. Encoded protein: CASSLGVVGEQFF.

This clone appeared once. The chain joins TRBV4-3 to TRBJ2-3; 7 nucleotides align to TRBD1. CDR1 and CDR2 from the germline V gene are LGHNA and YSLEER. This CDR3 contains 13 residues. The V and J ends lost 4 bases and 4 bases, in that order; junction bases with no gene match: 2. The CDR3 bases are TGCGCCAGCAGCCTTCAGGGGGCAGATACGCAGTATTTT. Protein product: CASSLQGADTQYF.

The sample holds one count of this clone. V is TRBV5-4 and J is TRBJ2-7; 9 bases agree with TRBD1. Germline V gene data show CDR1 as SGHNT and CDR2 as YYREEE (reference sequence). This CDR3 region has 14 residues. V dropped 4 bases and J dropped 7; count of bases not matched to a gene: 9. The CDR3 nucleotides are TGTGCCAGCAGCCCTAGGGACAGGGTTCGAGAGCAGTACTTC. Translating it yields CASSPRDRVREQYF.

The V gene is TRBV30, the J gene TRBJ2-7; 7 positions agree with TRBD2. CDR1 and CDR2 (germline): GTSNPN, SVGIG (reference sequence). J gave up 6 bases and V 2 bases, and 13 bases lay outside the gene matches. CDR3 length: 15 residues. The CDR3 nucleotides are TGTGCCTGGAGTAAAGGGAGGGATTGGATCTCCGAGCAGTACTTC. It codes for CAWSKGRDWISEQYF. Full variable domain (rest looked up from reference TRBV30 and TRBJ2-7): SQTIHQWPATLVQPVGSPLSLECTVEGTSNPNLYWYRQAAGRGLQLLFYSVGIGQISSEVPQNLSASRPQDRQFILSSKKLLLSDSGFYLCAWSKGRDWISEQYFGPGTRLTVT.

The chain carries TRBV3-1 (or the pseudogene TRBV3-2) and TRBJ1-5, with D tentatively TRBD1 (6 bases). The CDR3 is 13 amino acids. CDR1 and CDR2 (germline): LGHDT, YNNKEL (reference sequence). The V gene lost 0 bases and the J gene lost 9 bases, with 9 bases spanning the gap. The CDR3 coding sequence is TGTGCCAGCAGCCAAGATACAGGGTCGCCCCAGCATTTT. Encoded protein: CASSQDTGSPQHF.

The chain joins TRBV5-1 to TRBJ1-3, with 11 nucleotides matching TRBD1. Per the germline V gene, CDR1 is SGHRS and CDR2 is YFSETQ. This CDR3 has 15 residues. Trimming at V came to 5 bases and at J to 2 bases, leaving 3 bases not matched to a gene. The CDR3 DNA sequence: TGCGCCAGCAGGGCGGACAGGGGGCCTGGAAACACCATATATTTT. It yields the protein CASRADRGPGNTIYF.

In this sample, this clone turned up once. The chain joins TRBV6-1 to TRBJ2-3; D unclear. Trimming stripped 3 bases from V and 2 bases from J, with 6 bases between. The CDR3 consists of 13 residues. The V gene's germline CDR1 is MNHNS and CDR2 SASEGT. CDR3 sequence: CASSEGVTDTQYF. CDR3 DNA: TGTGCCAGCAGTGAGGGCGTCACAGATACGCAGTATTTT.

The V call is TRBV4-1, the J call TRBJ2-2; D is possibly TRBD2 (5 bases). The CDR3 length is 16 residues. V was trimmed by 0 bases and J by 5 bases, leaving 13 bases between them. Germline V gene sequence: CDR1 MGHRA, CDR2 YSYEKL. CDR3 nucleotides: TGCGCCAGCAGCCAAGAAGCCGGGGTTGGGACCGGGGAGCTGTTTTTT. This codes for CASSQEAGVGTGELFF.

This clone was observed a few times. V and J are TRBV25-1 and TRBJ2-2; weak D call: TRBD1 (5 bases). Germline CDR1 and CDR2: MGHDK and SYGVNS. V lost 2 bases and J lost 1, with 8 bases in between. The CDR3 has 15 amino acids. CDR3 nucleotides: TGTGCCAGCAGTGAACGAACAGGGAACACCGGGGAGCTGTTTTTT. It translates to CASSERTGNTGELFF.

V usage is TRBV28 and J usage is TRBJ2-7; 11 positions match TRBD1. With V trimmed by 6 bases and J by 2 bases, 3 bases remained unmatched. This CDR3 is 14 amino acids long. The germline V gene has CDR1 MDHEN and CDR2 SYDVKM. The CDR3 loop reads CASRPGQGAYEQYF. CDR3 nucleotide sequence: TGTGCCAGCAGGCCGGGACAGGGGGCCTACGAGCAGTACTTC.

The genes are TRBV15 and TRBJ2-7, with TRBD1 matching over 8 bases. The CDR3 runs to 15 residues. The V gene's germline CDR1 is LNHNV and CDR2 YYDKDF (reference sequence). V lost 5 bases to trimming and J lost 5 bases; unmatched junction nucleotides: 11. This chain's CDR3 is CATSPRRQGTHEQYF. DNA for the CDR3: TGTGCCACCAGCCCCAGAAGACAGGGGACCCACGAGCAGTACTTC.